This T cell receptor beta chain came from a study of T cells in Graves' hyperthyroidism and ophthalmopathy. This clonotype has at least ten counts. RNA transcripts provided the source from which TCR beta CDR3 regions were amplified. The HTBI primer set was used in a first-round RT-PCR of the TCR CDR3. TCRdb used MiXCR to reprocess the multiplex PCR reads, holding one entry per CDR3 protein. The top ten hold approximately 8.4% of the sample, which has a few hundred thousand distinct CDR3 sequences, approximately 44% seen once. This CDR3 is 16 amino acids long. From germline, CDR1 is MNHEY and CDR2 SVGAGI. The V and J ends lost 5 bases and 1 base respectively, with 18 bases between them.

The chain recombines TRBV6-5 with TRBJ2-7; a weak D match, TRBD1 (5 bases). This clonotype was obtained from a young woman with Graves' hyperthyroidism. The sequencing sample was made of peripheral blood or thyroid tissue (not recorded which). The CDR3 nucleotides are TGTGCCAGCAGTGCTCAGATGGGGAAGGGGTCCTACGAGCAGTACTTC. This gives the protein CASSAQMGKGSYEQYF.